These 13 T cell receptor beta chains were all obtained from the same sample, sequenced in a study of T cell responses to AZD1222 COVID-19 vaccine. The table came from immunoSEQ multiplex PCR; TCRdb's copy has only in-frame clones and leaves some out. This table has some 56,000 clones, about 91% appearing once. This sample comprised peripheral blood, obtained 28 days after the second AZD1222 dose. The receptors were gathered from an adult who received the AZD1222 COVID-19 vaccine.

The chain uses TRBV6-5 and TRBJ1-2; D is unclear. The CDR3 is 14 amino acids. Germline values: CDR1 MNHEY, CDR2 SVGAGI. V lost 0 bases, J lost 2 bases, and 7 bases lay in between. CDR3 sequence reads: CASSYSGQNYGYTF. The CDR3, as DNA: TGTGCCAGCAGTTACTCCGGGCAAAACTATGGCTACACCTTC.

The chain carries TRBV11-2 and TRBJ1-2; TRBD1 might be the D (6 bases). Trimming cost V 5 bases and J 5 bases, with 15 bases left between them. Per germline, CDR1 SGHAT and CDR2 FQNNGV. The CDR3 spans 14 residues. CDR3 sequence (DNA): TGTGCCAGCAGCCTCCAGCGGGGGCAGTATGGCTACACCTTC. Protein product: CASSLQRGQYGYTF.

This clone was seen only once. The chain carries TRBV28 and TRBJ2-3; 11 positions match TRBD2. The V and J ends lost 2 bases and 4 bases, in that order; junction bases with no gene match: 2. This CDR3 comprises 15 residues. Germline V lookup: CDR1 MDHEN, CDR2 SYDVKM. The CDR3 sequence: CASSLTSGGADTQYF. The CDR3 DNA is TGTGCCAGCAGTTTAACTAGCGGGGGAGCAGATACGCAGTATTTT.

CDR3 bases: TGTGCCAGCAGCTTAGGGGGTTATCCCCAAGAGACCCAGTACTTC. Translation gives CASSLGGYPQETQYF. The chain carries TRBV7-2 and TRBJ2-5; D unclear. V lost 1 base and J 1 base, leaving 10 bases between the germline ends. Germline V gene lookup returns CDR1 SGHTA and CDR2 FQGNSA. The CDR3 is 15 residues long.

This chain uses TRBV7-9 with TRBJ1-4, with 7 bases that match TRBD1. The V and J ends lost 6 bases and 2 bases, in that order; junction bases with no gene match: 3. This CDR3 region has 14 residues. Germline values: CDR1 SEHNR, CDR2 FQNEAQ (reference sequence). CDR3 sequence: CASSLQGTNEKLFF. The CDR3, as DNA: TGTGCCAGCAGTCTACAGGGGACTAATGAAAAACTGTTTTTT. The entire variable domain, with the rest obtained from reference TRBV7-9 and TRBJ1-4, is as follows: DTGVSQNPRHKITKRGQNVTFRCDPISEHNRLYWYRQTLGQGPEFLTYFQNEAQLEKSRLLSDRFSAERPKGSFSTLEIQRTEQGDSAMYLCASSLQGTNEKLFFGSGTQLSVL.

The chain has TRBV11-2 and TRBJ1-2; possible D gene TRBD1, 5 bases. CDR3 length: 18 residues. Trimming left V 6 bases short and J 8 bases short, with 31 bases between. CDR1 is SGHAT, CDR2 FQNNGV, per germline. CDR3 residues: CASRLPGRGPALRGGYTF. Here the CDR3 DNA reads TGTGCCAGCAGGCTCCCCGGGAGGGGACCAGCCCTCCGTGGGGGCTACACCTTC.

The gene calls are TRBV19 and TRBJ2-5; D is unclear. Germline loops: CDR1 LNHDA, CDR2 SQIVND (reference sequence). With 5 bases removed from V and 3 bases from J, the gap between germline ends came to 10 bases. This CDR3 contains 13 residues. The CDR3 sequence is CASSAPGEETQYF. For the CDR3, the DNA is TGTGCCAGTAGTGCGCCTGGGGAAGAGACCCAGTACTTC.

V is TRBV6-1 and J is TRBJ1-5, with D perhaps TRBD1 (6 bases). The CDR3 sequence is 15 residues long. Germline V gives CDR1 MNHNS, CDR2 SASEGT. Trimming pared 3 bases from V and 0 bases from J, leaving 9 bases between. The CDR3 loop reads CASSEDSYSNQPQHF. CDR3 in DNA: TGTGCCAGCAGTGAGGACAGTTATAGCAATCAGCCCCAGCATTTT.

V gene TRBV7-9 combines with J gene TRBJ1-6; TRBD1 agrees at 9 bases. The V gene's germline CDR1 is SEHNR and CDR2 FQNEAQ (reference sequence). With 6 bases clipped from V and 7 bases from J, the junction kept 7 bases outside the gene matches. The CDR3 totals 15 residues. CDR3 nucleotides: TGTGCCAGCAGGTTACAGGGGGCGGCGAATTCACCCCTCCACTTT. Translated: CASRLQGAANSPLHF.

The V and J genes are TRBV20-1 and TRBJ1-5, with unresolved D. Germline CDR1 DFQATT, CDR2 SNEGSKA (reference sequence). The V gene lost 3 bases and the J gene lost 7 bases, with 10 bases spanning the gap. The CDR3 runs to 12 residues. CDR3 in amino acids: CSASRLRQPQHF. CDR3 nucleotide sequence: TGCAGTGCTAGTCGATTACGCCAGCCCCAGCATTTT.

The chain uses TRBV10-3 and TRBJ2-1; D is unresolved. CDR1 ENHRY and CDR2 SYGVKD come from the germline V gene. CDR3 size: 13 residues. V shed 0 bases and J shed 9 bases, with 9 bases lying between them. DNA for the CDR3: TGTGCCATCAGTGAGTCGGCGCGGATTGAGCAGTTCTTC. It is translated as CAISESARIEQFF.

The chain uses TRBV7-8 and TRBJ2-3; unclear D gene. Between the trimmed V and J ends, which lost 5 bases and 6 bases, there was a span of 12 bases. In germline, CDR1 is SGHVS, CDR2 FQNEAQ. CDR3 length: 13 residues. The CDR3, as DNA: TGTGCCAGCAGCGCAACGGAACACGATACGCAGTATTTT. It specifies CASSATEHDTQYF.

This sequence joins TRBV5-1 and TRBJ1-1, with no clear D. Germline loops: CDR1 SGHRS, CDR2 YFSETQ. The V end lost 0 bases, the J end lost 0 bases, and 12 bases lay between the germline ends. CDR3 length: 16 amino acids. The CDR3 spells CASSLGWAEMNTEAFF. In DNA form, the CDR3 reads TGCGCCAGCAGCTTGGGGTGGGCCGAGATGAACACTGAAGCTTTCTTT. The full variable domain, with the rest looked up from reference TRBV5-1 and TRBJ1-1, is KAGVTQTPRYLIKTRGQQVTLSCSPISGHRSVSWYQQTPGQGLQFLFEYFSETQRNKGNFPGRFSGRQFSNSRSEMNVSTLELGDSALYLCASSLGWAEMNTEAFFGQGTRLTVV.